The 9 T cell receptor beta chains given below trace back to one sample, sequenced in a study of T cell responses to AZD1222 COVID-19 vaccine. Assay used: immunoSEQ multiplex PCR; TCRdb lists only in-frame clones, some missing. Counted here are 90,000 to 120,000 clones, approximately 91% occurring once; the ten biggest clones make up approximately 18%. This specimen consisted of peripheral blood, obtained on day 0 of AZD1222 vaccination. All receptors derive from an adult in good health.

This chain links TRBV19 with TRBJ2-3; a possible D gene is TRBD2 (6 bases). Trimming took off 4 bases at V and 0 bases at J, with 11 bases between the two ends. CDR3 length: 15 amino acids. Germline CDR1 reads LNHDA; CDR2 reads SQIVND (reference sequence). The DNA of the CDR3 is TGTGCCAGTAGTACCCCTGCGGGGAGCACAGATACGCAGTATTTT. Amino acids: CASSTPAGSTDTQYF. Full variable domain (remainder filled in from reference TRBV19 and TRBJ2-3): DGGITQSPKYLFRKEGQNVTLSCEQNLNHDAMYWYRQDPGQGLRLIYYSQIVNDFQKGDIAEGYSVSREKKESFPLTVTSAQKNPTAFYLCASSTPAGSTDTQYFGPGTRLTVL.

The J gene is TRBJ1-4, the V gene TRBV5-6; D is possibly TRBD1 (5 bases). Deletions cut 4 bases from V and 5 bases from J, with 15 bases between. The length of the CDR3 is 15 residues. The germline V gene encodes CDR1 SGHDT and CDR2 YYEEEE. DNA for the CDR3: TGTGCCAGCAGCAGAACAGGCTGGACGAATGAAAAACTGTTTTTT. It translates to CASSRTGWTNEKLFF.

The rearrangement uses TRBV7-3 and TRBJ1-2; 7 bases align to TRBD1. The CDR3 contains 15 residues. From germline, CDR1 is SGHTA and CDR2 FQGTGA. The J segment lost 0 bases and the V segment lost 4 bases, leaving 5 bases of the junction unmatched. CDR3 sequence (DNA): TGTGCCAGCAGCTCCCGGACAGGTGCTAACTATGGCTACACCTTC. Translated: CASSSRTGANYGYTF.

The V and J genes are TRBV7-9 and TRBJ1-2; D might be TRBD1 (5 bases). Trimming shortened V by 1 base and J by 4 bases, and 7 bases separated the two germline ends. The CDR3 loop spans 13 amino acids. Germline loops: CDR1 SEHNR, CDR2 FQNEAQ (reference sequence). The CDR3 loop reads CASSLDRTYGYTF. As DNA, the CDR3 is TGTGCCAGCAGCTTAGACAGGACCTATGGCTACACCTTC.

This chain links TRBV7-8 with TRBJ2-5; D not certain. Germline values: CDR1 SGHVS, CDR2 FQNEAQ. The CDR3 spans 15 residues. Trimming stripped 2 bases from V and 2 bases from J, with 12 bases between. In nucleotides, the CDR3 is TGTGCCAGCAGCTTAAGGCGTCAGACTCAAGAGACCCAGTACTTC. As protein: CASSLRRQTQETQYF.

This rearrangement joins TRBV12-5 to TRBJ1-1; D is uncertain. Deletions cut 5 bases from V and 1 base from J, with 11 bases between. CDR1 and CDR2 (germline): LGHNT, FRNRAP. The CDR3 is made up of 14 amino acids. The CDR3 is CASGPFFKNTEAFF. CDR3 in DNA: TGTGCTAGTGGTCCGTTCTTTAAGAACACTGAAGCTTTCTTT.

The V and J genes are TRBV3-1 (or the pseudogene TRBV3-2) and TRBJ1-2; no clear D. The CDR3 loop spans 14 amino acids. The V and J ends lost 0 bases and 6 bases respectively, with 11 bases between them. CDR1 and CDR2 from the germline V gene are LGHDT and YNNKEL (reference sequence). The CDR3 region is CASSQDASQDGYTF. In DNA form, the CDR3 reads TGTGCCAGCAGCCAAGACGCTAGTCAGGATGGCTACACCTTC.

The gene calls are TRBV6-5 and TRBJ2-7; D gene uncertain. CDR1 is MNHEY, CDR2 SVGAGI, per germline. V was pared by 6 bases and J by 2 bases, with 11 bases between. The CDR3 has 13 residues. DNA for the CDR3: TGTGCCAGCAGCCTCGACGGCACCTACGAGCAGTACTTC. Amino acid sequence: CASSLDGTYEQYF.

The chain links TRBV13 to TRBJ2-5; D assignment may be TRBD1 or TRBD2 (5 bases each). Germline values: CDR1 PRHDT, CDR2 FYEKMQ (reference sequence). V was shortened by 5 bases and J by 3 bases, with 10 bases between the two germline ends. This CDR3 is built from 13 residues. For the CDR3, the DNA is TGTGCCAGCAGCGGGACGGTGGAAGAGACCCAGTACTTC. Encoded protein: CASSGTVEETQYF.